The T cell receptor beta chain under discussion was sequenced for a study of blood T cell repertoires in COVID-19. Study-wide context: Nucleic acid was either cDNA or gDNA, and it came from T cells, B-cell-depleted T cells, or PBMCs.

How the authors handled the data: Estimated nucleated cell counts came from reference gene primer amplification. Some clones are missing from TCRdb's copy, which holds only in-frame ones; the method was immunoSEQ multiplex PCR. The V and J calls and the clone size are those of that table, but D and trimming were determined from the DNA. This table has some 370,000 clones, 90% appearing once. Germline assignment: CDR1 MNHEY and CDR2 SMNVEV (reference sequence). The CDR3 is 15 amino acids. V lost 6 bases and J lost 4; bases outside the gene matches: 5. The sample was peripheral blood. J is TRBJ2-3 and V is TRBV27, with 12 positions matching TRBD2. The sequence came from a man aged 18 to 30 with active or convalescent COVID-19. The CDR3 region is CASSYGLAGPDTQYF. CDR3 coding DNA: TGTGCCAGCAGCTACGGACTAGCGGGGCCAGATACGCAGTATTTT.